This T cell receptor (beta chain) comes out of a study of CD8 T cells in ankylosing spondylitis. The CDR3 contains 15 residues. V was pared by 4 bases and J by 2 bases, with 4 bases of the junction left unmatched. Germline CDR1 SGHRS, CDR2 YFSETQ. TCRdb used MiXCR to reprocess the 5' RACE reads, holding one entry per CDR3 protein. The repertoire holds about 280,000 distinct CDR3 sequences, with 20% as singletons. This clonotype was observed a single time. Antigen: not known. Overall study findings and caveats: Seemingly distinctive of ankylosing spondylitis blood was a TCR beta motif formed by eight highly homologous variants.

This receptor was taken from a male donor with ankylosing spondylitis or in good health (not recorded which). Material: blood, either unsorted or a sorted T cell fraction (not recorded which). This chain connects TRBV5-1 to TRBJ2-2, with 8 bases that match TRBD1. The CDR3 sequence is CASSGGQDNTGELFF. In DNA, the CDR3 is TGCGCCAGCAGCGGGGGACAGGATAACACCGGGGAGCTGTTTTTT.